The rows below give T cell receptor beta chains drawn from one sample of a study of T cell responses to AZD1222 COVID-19 vaccine. TCRdb keeps only in-frame clones here, not all; method: immunoSEQ multiplex PCR. The sample has roughly 50,000 clones, roughly 90% seen once. The sequencing used peripheral blood, collected 28 days after the second AZD1222 dose. These receptors were obtained from an adult who received the AZD1222 COVID-19 vaccine. CDR3s include the opening cysteine and the closing phenylalanine or tryptophan. A D gene is named only where the DNA matches it firmly.

j_call d_call v_call cdr3_aa
TRBJ1-2 - TRBV19 CASSVGEYGYTF
TRBJ2-7 TRBD2 TRBV18 CASSTGTSAHDF
TRBJ1-1 - TRBV4-2 CASRGTENTEAFF
TRBJ1-4 - TRBV6-5 CASSYRTASKEKLFF
TRBJ1-1 - TRBV4-3 CASSQDLGGTEAFF
TRBJ2-7 TRBD2 TRBV5-4 CASSLALAGTYEQYF
TRBJ2-3 - TRBV27 CASSKEGTDTQYF
TRBJ1-1 TRBD1 TRBV7-2 CASSSRPQGSTEAFF
TRBJ2-3 TRBD2 TRBV7-2 CASSLSIAGASDTQYF
TRBJ2-7 TRBD2 TRBV3-1/TRBV3-2 CASRQTSGRAYEQYF
TRBJ2-6 - TRBV23-1 CASSQPPGTQVSGANVLTF
TRBJ2-7 - TRBV6-5 CASTKELGHEQYF
TRBJ1-5 - TRBV5-5 CASSLVYGYDQPQHF
TRBJ1-6 TRBD1 TRBV20-1 CSASGQGAGNSPLHF
TRBJ2-3 - TRBV14 CASSPTRETDTQYF
TRBJ2-3 - TRBV2 CASSVSRDTQYF
TRBJ1-1 TRBD1 TRBV6-1 CASSEISGGTEAFF
TRBJ2-5 TRBD2 TRBV27 CASSLLGLARETQYF
TRBJ1-6 - TRBV11-2 CASSDSRNRNSPLHF
TRBJ2-1 - TRBV30 CAWSVGLGDEQFF
TRBJ2-1 - TRBV21-1 CASSKVRGPEQFF
TRBJ2-6 - TRBV6-1 CATRGLSGANVLTF
TRBJ1-5 - TRBV19 CASKRNNQPQHF
TRBJ2-1 TRBD2 TRBV6-2/TRBV6-3 CASSYGGAGGTHEQFF
TRBJ2-1 TRBD2 TRBV2 CASSRTSGRVNEQFF
TRBJ1-2 - TRBV30 CAWSLAITGHGYTF
TRBJ1-2 TRBD1 TRBV3-1/TRBV3-2 CASSQGGGGYTF
TRBJ1-5 TRBD1 TRBV30 CAWSGSRTGNQPQHF
TRBJ2-3 - TRBV24-1 CATSEYRSPGVDTQYF
TRBJ1-4 - TRBV5-4 CASSLKQDNEKLFF
TRBJ2-1 - TRBV29-1 CSVEITPEYNEQFF
TRBJ1-3 - TRBV19 CARDQIRDTSGNTIYF
TRBJ1-1 TRBD1 TRBV3-1/TRBV3-2 CASSLQTGRAFF
TRBJ1-1 - TRBV20-1 CSASPQGALGAFF
TRBJ2-1 TRBD2 TRBV7-7 CASSNGLAGVHEQFF
TRBJ1-2 - TRBV5-6 CASSTDSYGYTF
TRBJ2-7 - TRBV12-3/TRBV12-4 CASSLPDYEQYF
TRBJ2-1 - TRBV6-5 CASSRSSSYNEQFF
TRBJ2-5 TRBD2 TRBV11-3 CASSSPTSGSLTQYF
TRBJ2-6 - TRBV5-1 CASSLATATGANVLTF
TRBJ1-2 TRBD1 TRBV27 CASSPTGGLARRGYTF
TRBJ2-4 TRBD2 TRBV7-2 CASSSPLAGPSF
TRBJ1-1 - TRBV7-2 CASREDMNTEAFF
TRBJ1-1 TRBD1 TRBV28 CASSPTGVRTEAFF
TRBJ2-1 TRBD1 TRBV3-1/TRBV3-2 CASSQETGSYNEQFF
TRBJ2-1 - TRBV7-7 CASSLLVGRYNEQFF
TRBJ1-1 TRBD1 TRBV5-6 CASSLEWTGRNTEAFF
TRBJ2-1 TRBD2 TRBV5-1 CASRSGTSGTNEQFF
TRBJ1-6 - TRBV6-5 CASNATPNSPLHF
TRBJ1-1 - TRBV30 CAWSVPGIRTEAFF
TRBJ2-5 TRBD2 TRBV4-3 CASSQARGETQYF
TRBJ1-4 - TRBV5-4 CASSPARGEKLFF
TRBJ1-1 - TRBV28 CASRSRTEAFF
TRBJ2-3 - TRBV7-9 CAAADRRTDTQYF